A selection of T cell receptor beta chains follows, all from one sample in a study of blood T cells in healthy people across ages. TCRdb reprocessed the 5' RACE reads with MiXCR, giving one entry per CDR3 protein. The sample has under 950,000 distinct CDR3 sequences; about 24% are singletons. The sequenced sample consisted of blood. These receptors originate from a man aged 65-85 years in good health. CDR3s leave out the opening cysteine and the closing phenylalanine or tryptophan. Fields, in order: V gene, J gene, CDR3 protein.

V gene: TRBV7-9
J gene: TRBJ2-5
CDR3 protein: ASSLAGRVETQY

V gene: TRBV27
J gene: TRBJ1-1
CDR3 protein: ASSFGGAPESF

V gene: TRBV20-1
J gene: TRBJ1-5
CDR3 protein: SVGRLNQPQH

V gene: TRBV7-2
J gene: TRBJ1-4
CDR3 protein: ASSLAWAGKNEKLF

V gene: TRBV6-2/TRBV6-3
J gene: TRBJ2-7
CDR3 protein: ASSWKSGKSTYEQY

V gene: TRBV3-1
J gene: TRBJ1-3
CDR3 protein: ASSQGWTGGNTIY

V gene: TRBV5-1
J gene: TRBJ1-1
CDR3 protein: ASSLDAQGIGTEAF

V gene: TRBV3-1
J gene: TRBJ2-5
CDR3 protein: ASSQFTGGTETQY

V gene: TRBV18
J gene: NA
CDR3 protein: ASSPGPDEQY

V gene: TRBV6-5
J gene: TRBJ1-5
CDR3 protein: ARPGTGDNQPQH

V gene: TRBV7-4
J gene: TRBJ1-3
CDR3 protein: ASSLVPGATGNTIY

V gene: TRBV20-1
J gene: TRBJ1-2
CDR3 protein: SARQGAGGYT